Below are 22 T cell receptor beta chains sequenced from a single sample in a study of cytomegalovirus exposure and HLA in healthy donors. PCR employed 60 Vbeta and 13 Jbeta primers. Assay: immunoSEQ multiplex PCR; the TCRdb copy retains only in-frame clones and omits some. The repertoire has approximately 160,000 clones, 65% to 80% of them found once; the top ten carry 2% to 3%. The specimen sequenced was PBMCs. Source of these receptors: a woman aged 40 to 50 in good health and CMV-seropositive.

The V gene is TRBV11-3, the J gene TRBJ2-7, with TRBD1 identical over 10 bases. Germline CDR1 is SGHNT and CDR2 is YENEEA. Trimming cost V 4 bases and J 6 bases; bases outside gene matches: 9. This CDR3 contains 15 residues. CDR3 in DNA: TGTGCCAGCAGCTCAGCCCGGGACAGGGGAGGCGAGCAGTACTTC. Its protein product is CASSSARDRGGEQYF.

This clone was found once. The genes are TRBV11-2 and TRBJ2-7; 10 bases align to TRBD1. Germline values: CDR1 SGHAT, CDR2 FQNNGV. Losses at the gene ends were 4 bases for V and 6 bases for J; bases not matched to a gene: 3. This CDR3 contains 13 residues. The CDR3 loop reads CASSSGQGLEQYF. In DNA, the CDR3 is TGTGCCAGCAGCTCGGGACAGGGGCTCGAGCAGTACTTC.

There are a few counts of this clone. V and J are TRBV9 and TRBJ2-1; a possible D gene is TRBD2 (5 bases). Germline CDR1 reads SGDLS; CDR2 reads YYNGEE. The V end was cut by 0 bases, the J end by 0 bases, with 10 bases between. This CDR3 is 16 amino acids long. The CDR3 reads CASSVVDLSSYNEQFF. The CDR3 DNA reads TGTGCCAGCAGCGTAGTGGACTTGAGCTCCTACAATGAGCAGTTCTTC.

The chain has TRBV7-9 and TRBJ2-7, with 9 bases matching TRBD1. Germline trimming cut 5 bases from V and 4 bases from J; bases unmatched to any gene: 6. The CDR3 totals 14 residues. Germline loops: CDR1 SEHNR, CDR2 FQNEAQ (reference sequence). The CDR3 loop reads CASSQTGGMYEQYF. In DNA, the CDR3 is TGTGCCAGCAGCCAGACAGGGGGAATGTACGAGCAGTACTTC.

In nucleotides, the CDR3 is TGTGCCAGCAGGCCCACTTACTATAATTCACCCCTCCACTTT. Its translation: CASRPTYYNSPLHF. The gene calls are TRBV28 and TRBJ1-6, with unresolved D. The CDR3 consists of 14 residues. Trimming pared 6 bases from V and 3 bases from J, leaving 9 bases between. CDR1 is MDHEN and CDR2 is SYDVKM in the germline V gene.

This chain connects TRBV19 to TRBJ1-5; 8 bases match TRBD1. There are 14 residues in the CDR3. V gave up 4 bases and J gave up 5 bases; unmatched junction bases: 4. CDR1 and CDR2 from the germline V gene are LNHDA and SQIVND (reference sequence). Here the CDR3 DNA reads TGTGCCAGTAGTAAGACAGGGGTGGATCAGCCCCAGCATTTT. Its translation: CASSKTGVDQPQHF.

The rearrangement links TRBV19 to TRBJ2-2, with 11 bases aligning to TRBD1. There are 17 residues in the CDR3. Germline loops: CDR1 LNHDA, CDR2 SQIVND (reference sequence). Trimming removed 5 bases from V and 7 bases from J; junction bases left unmatched: 12. The CDR3 DNA follows: TGTGCCAGTAGTGCTCCTTCGGGACAGGGGGGATACGGGGAGCTGTTTTTT. It yields the protein CASSAPSGQGGYGELFF.

This clone was recorded only once. This chain connects TRBV5-1 to TRBJ2-5; TRBD2 matches at 9 bases. This CDR3 contains 14 residues. Germline V gene lookup returns CDR1 SGHRS and CDR2 YFSETQ. Germline trimming cut 7 bases from V and 4 bases from J; bases unmatched to any gene: 8. CDR3 sequence: CASSSGEKGETQYF. The CDR3 nucleotides read TGCGCCAGCTCTAGCGGGGAGAAGGGAGAGACCCAGTACTTC.

The chain recombines TRBV4-3 with TRBJ1-1; 11 bases are a match to TRBD1. V lost 1 base to trimming and J lost 0 bases; unmatched junction nucleotides: 10. The CDR3 runs to 19 residues. Germline V gene lookup returns CDR1 LGHNA and CDR2 YSLEER. The CDR3 DNA reads TGCGCCAGCAGCCAAGCCACGGGACAGGGGGTGGACATGAACACTGAAGCTTTCTTT. This encodes CASSQATGQGVDMNTEAFF.

The V gene is TRBV2, the J gene TRBJ1-2, with 8 nucleotides matching TRBD1. Losses at the gene ends were 10 bases for V and 8 bases for J; bases not matched to a gene: 9. The CDR3 spans 12 residues. Germline assignment: CDR1 SNHLY and CDR2 FYNNEI. CDR3 in DNA: TGTGCCACCGCGACAGGGGACTGGGGCTACACCTTC. This gives the protein CATATGDWGYTF.

This clone was detected once. The chain is built from TRBV5-1 and TRBJ2-5; TRBD1 matches 11 bases. The assigned J gene may be wrong: the sequence end matches TRBJ2-7 better. The germline V gene has CDR1 SGHRS and CDR2 YFSETQ. There are 14 residues in the CDR3. The DNA of the CDR3 is TGCGCCAGCAGCTCGGACAGGGGGCTCAACGAGCAGTACTTC. This codes for CASSSDRGLNEQYF.

The chain employs TRBV7-2 and TRBJ2-2, with a tentative D call TRBD2 (6 bases). The germline V gene encodes CDR1 SGHTA and CDR2 FQGNSA. V was trimmed by 4 bases and J by 4 bases, leaving 10 bases between them. There are 14 residues in the CDR3. The CDR3 spells CASSSGTLTGELFF. CDR3 bases: TGTGCCAGCAGCTCCGGGACTCTCACCGGGGAGCTGTTTTTT.

The chain recombines TRBV5-1 with TRBJ2-1; TRBD2 aligns across 9 bases. This CDR3 comprises 15 residues. CDR1 and CDR2 (germline): SGHRS, YFSETQ. V shed 4 bases, J shed 10 bases, and the junction held 12 bases outside the gene matches. CDR3 DNA sequence: TGCGCCAGCAGCGCCAGGAGCGGGGGGCACATGGAGCAGTTCTTC. Translating it yields CASSARSGGHMEQFF.

V and J are TRBV29-1 and TRBJ1-1; TRBD1 might be the D (5 bases). From germline, CDR1 is SQVTM and CDR2 ANQGSEA. CDR3 length equals 13 residues. The V and J ends lost 6 bases and 3 bases respectively, with 14 bases between them. The CDR3: CSVFGGVDTEAFF. For the CDR3, the DNA is TGCAGCGTGTTTGGGGGGGTTGACACTGAAGCTTTCTTT.

The chain is built from TRBV2 and TRBJ1-3; 8 bases align to TRBD1. J was trimmed by 0 bases and V by 4 bases; bases with no gene match: 5. Germline V gives CDR1 SNHLY, CDR2 FYNNEI. CDR3 size: 16 residues. Here the CDR3 DNA reads TGTGCCAGCAGTGCCCCGGACAGGGACTCTGGAAACACCATATATTTT. This translates into CASSAPDRDSGNTIYF.

The chain combines TRBV21-1 with TRBJ1-1; the table calls TRBD1, which could not be checked here. TRBV21-1 constitutes a pseudogene. The CDR3 runs 17 residues. CDR3 DNA: TGTGCCAGCAGCGAGGGACAGGTGACGAATGAAAACACTGAAGCTTTCTTT. Translated, it gives CASSEGQVTNENTEAFF.

The CDR3 here is CASSSTGNSPLHF. CDR3 nucleotide sequence: TGTGCCAGCAGTTCGACAGGGAATTCACCCCTCCACTTT. V usage is TRBV25-1 and J usage is TRBJ1-6, with 7 bases identical to TRBD1. V gave up 5 bases and J gave up 7 bases; unmatched junction bases: 2. The germline CDR1 and CDR2 sequences are MGHDK and SYGVNS. This CDR3 is built from 13 residues.

The rearrangement joins TRBV27 to TRBJ2-3; D may be TRBD2 (7 bases). Trimming removed 3 bases from V and 10 bases from J, with 20 bases in between. The germline V gene encodes CDR1 MNHEY and CDR2 SMNVEV (reference sequence). This CDR3 is built from 15 residues. CDR3 bases: TGTGCCAGCAGTTTTGGGGGGGCCGCACGGCTTGCGCAGTATTTT. Translating gives CASSFGGAARLAQYF.

The chain employs TRBV29-1 and TRBJ2-3; 8 positions agree with TRBD2. CDR3 length: 15 residues. Germline trimming cut 0 bases from V and 8 bases from J; bases unmatched to any gene: 10. The germline gives CDR1 SQVTM, CDR2 ANQGSEA. The CDR3 loop is CSVEDPGTSKGTQYF. The CDR3 DNA is TGCAGCGTTGAAGATCCGGGGACTAGTAAGGGTACGCAGTATTTT.

This sequence joins TRBV7-7 and TRBJ2-5; 10 positions agree with TRBD2. The CDR3 has 17 amino acids. V lost 2 bases to trimming and J lost 5 bases; unmatched junction nucleotides: 11. The germline CDR1 and CDR2 sequences are SSHAT and FNYEAQ (reference sequence). DNA for the CDR3: TGTGCCAGCAGCTTAAATCCTGCTAGCGGGGGCACGGAGACCCAGTACTTC. It specifies CASSLNPASGGTETQYF.

The V call is TRBV5-8, the J call TRBJ2-1; possibly TRBD2 for D (5 bases). Trimming stripped 4 bases from V and 0 bases from J, with 14 bases between. The CDR3 sequence is 16 residues long. Germline CDR1 SGHTS, CDR2 YDEGEE. CDR3 region: CASSPLGADSYNEQFF. Written as DNA, the CDR3 is TGTGCCAGCAGCCCCCTGGGAGCGGACTCCTACAATGAGCAGTTCTTC.

This chain links TRBV11-2 with TRBJ1-1; D is possibly TRBD1 (5 bases). CDR1 is SGHAT and CDR2 is FQNNGV in the germline V gene. This CDR3 has 12 amino acids. Trimming cost V 2 bases and J 10 bases, with 11 bases left between them. DNA for the CDR3: TGTGCCAGCAGCTTAAAAGGACACCGAGCTTTCTTT. Translated: CASSLKGHRAFF.